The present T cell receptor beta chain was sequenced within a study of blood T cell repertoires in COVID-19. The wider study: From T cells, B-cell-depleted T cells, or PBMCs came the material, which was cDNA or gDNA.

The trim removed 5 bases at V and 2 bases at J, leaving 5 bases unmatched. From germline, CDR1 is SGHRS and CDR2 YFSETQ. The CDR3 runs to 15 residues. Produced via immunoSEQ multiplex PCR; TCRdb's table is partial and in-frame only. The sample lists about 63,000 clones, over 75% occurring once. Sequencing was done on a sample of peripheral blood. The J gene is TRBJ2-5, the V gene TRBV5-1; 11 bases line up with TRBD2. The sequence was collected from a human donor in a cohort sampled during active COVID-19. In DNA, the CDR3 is TGCGCCAGCAGAAAGGGGACTAGCGGACAAGAGACCCAGTACTTC. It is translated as CASRKGTSGQETQYF. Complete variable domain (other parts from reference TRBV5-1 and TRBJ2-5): KAGVTQTPRYLIKTRGQQVTLSCSPISGHRSVSWYQQTPGQGLQFLFEYFSETQRNKGNFPGRFSGRQFSNSRSEMNVSTLELGDSALYLCASRKGTSGQETQYFGPGTRLLVL.